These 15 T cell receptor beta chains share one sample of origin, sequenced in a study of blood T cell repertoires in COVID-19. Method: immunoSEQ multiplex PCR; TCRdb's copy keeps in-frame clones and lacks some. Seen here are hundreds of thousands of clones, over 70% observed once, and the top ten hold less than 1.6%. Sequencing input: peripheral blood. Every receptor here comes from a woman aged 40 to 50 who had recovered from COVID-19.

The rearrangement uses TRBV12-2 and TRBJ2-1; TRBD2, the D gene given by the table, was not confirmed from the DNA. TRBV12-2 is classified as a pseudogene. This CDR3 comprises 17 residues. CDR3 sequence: CASRLSSRTSSYNEQFF. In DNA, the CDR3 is TGTGCAAGTCGCTTAAGTTCAAGAACGAGCTCCTACAATGAGCAGTTCTTC.

The CDR3 nucleotides read TGTGCCAGCAGTCCAGACAGTTCCTACAATGAGCAGTTCTTC. Translated, it gives CASSPDSSYNEQFF. This sequence joins TRBV7-2 and TRBJ2-1; maybe TRBD1 (5 bases). CDR1 is SGHTA and CDR2 is FQGNSA in the germline V gene. V shed 6 bases and J shed 1 base, with 10 bases lying between them. This CDR3 comprises 14 residues. Full variable domain (outside the CDR3, taken from reference TRBV7-2 and TRBJ2-1): GAGVSQSPSNKVTEKGKDVELRCDPISGHTALYWYRQSLGQGLEFLIYFQGNSAPDKSGLPSDRFSAERTGGSVSTLTIQRTQQEDSAVYLCASSPDSSYNEQFFGPGTRLTVL.

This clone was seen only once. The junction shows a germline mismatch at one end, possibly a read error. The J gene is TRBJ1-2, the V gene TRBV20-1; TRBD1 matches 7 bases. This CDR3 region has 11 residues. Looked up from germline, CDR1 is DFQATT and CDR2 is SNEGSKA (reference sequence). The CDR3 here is CSARPGTVGVF. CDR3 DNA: TGCAGTGCTAGACCCGGGACAGTCGGGGTCTTC.

This chain's CDR3 is CAWSVVQGLNSPLHF. CDR3 sequence (DNA): TGTGCCTGGAGTGTAGTGCAGGGGCTAAATTCACCCCTCCACTTT. The chain employs TRBV30 and TRBJ1-6; D might be TRBD1 (6 bases). This CDR3 has 15 residues. The V gene's germline CDR1 is GTSNPN and CDR2 SVGIG (reference sequence). Between the trimmed V and J ends, which lost 0 bases and 7 bases, there was a span of 13 bases.

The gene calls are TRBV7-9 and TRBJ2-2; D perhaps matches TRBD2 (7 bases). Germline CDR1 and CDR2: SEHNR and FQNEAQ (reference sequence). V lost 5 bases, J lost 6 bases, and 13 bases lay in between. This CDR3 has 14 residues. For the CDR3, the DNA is TGTGCCAGCAGCCCCTCGGGGGGCCCCGGGGAGCTGTTTTTT. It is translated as CASSPSGGPGELFF.

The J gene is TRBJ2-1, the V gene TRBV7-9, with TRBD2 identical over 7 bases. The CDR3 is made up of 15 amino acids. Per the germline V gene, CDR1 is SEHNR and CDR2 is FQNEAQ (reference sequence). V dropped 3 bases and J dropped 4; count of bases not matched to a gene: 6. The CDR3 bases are TGTGCCAGCAGCTTTAGCGGCGGGGGTTACAATGAGCAGTTCTTC. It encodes CASSFSGGGYNEQFF.

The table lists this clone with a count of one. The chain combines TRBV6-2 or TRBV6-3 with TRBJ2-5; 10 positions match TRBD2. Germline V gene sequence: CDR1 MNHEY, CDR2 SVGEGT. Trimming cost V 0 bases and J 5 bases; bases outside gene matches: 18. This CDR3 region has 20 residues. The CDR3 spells CASSYSIVLGSGGRRETQYF. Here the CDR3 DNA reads TGTGCCAGCAGTTACTCGATCGTCTTGGGTAGCGGGGGGCGCCGGGAGACCCAGTACTTC.

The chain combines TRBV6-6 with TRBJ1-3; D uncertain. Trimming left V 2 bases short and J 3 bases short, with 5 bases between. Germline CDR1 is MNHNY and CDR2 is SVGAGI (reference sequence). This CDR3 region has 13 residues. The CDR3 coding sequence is TGTGCCAGCAGTTACCGAGGTGGAAACACCATATATTTT. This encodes CASSYRGGNTIYF.

CDR3 DNA sequence: TGTGCCAGCAGCCGTCAACAGGGGGAAACGGGGGGCTACACCTTC. Translation gives CASSRQQGETGGYTF. The rearrangement uses TRBV7-2 and TRBJ1-2; 8 bases are a match to TRBD1. The junction had 13 bases not matched to a gene; V was cut back by 5 bases and J by 8 bases. Germline V CDR1 and CDR2: SGHTA, FQGNSA. This CDR3 contains 15 residues. Filled out from reference TRBV7-2 and TRBJ1-2, the complete variable domain reads GAGVSQSPSNKVTEKGKDVELRCDPISGHTALYWYRQSLGQGLEFLIYFQGNSAPDKSGLPSDRFSAERTGGSVSTLTIQRTQQEDSAVYLCASSRQQGETGGYTFGSGTRLTVV.

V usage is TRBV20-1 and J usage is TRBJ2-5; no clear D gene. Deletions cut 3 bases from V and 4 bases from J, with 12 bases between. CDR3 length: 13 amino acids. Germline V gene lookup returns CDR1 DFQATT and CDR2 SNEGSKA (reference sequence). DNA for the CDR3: TGCAGTGCTAGTTCTTCGGTAAGAGAGACCCAGTACTTC. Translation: CSASSSVRETQYF.

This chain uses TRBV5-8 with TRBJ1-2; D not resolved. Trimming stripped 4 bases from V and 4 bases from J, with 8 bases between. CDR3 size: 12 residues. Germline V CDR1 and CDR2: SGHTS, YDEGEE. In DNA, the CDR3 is TGTGCCAGCAGCCCAGGACTCTATGGCTACACCTTC. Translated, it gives CASSPGLYGYTF.

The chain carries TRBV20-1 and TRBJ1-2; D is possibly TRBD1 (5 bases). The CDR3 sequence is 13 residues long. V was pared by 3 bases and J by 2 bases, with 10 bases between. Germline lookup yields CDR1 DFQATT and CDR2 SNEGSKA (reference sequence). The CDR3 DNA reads TGCAGTGCTAGTTCTGCAGGGAACTATGGCTACACCTTC. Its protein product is CSASSAGNYGYTF.

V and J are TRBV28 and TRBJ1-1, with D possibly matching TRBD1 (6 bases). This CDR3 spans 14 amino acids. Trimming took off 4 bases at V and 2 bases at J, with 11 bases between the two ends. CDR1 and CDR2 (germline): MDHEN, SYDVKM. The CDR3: CASSSPGVNTEAFF. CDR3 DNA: TGTGCCAGCAGTTCTCCAGGGGTAAACACTGAAGCTTTCTTT.

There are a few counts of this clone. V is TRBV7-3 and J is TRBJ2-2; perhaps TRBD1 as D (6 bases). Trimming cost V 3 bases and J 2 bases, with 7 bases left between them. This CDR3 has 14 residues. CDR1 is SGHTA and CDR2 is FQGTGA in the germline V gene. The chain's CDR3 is CASSFRGNTGELFF. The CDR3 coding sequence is TGTGCCAGCAGCTTCAGGGGAAACACCGGGGAGCTGTTTTTT.

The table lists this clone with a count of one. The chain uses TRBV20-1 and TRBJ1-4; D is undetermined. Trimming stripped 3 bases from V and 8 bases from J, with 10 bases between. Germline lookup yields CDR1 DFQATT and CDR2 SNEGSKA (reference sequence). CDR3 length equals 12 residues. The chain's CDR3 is CSASKLREKLFF. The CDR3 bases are TGCAGTGCTAGTAAACTAAGGGAAAAACTGTTTTTT.